This TCR beta chain was recorded in a study of T cells in Graves' hyperthyroidism and ophthalmopathy. Clinicians diagnosed patients from clinical symptoms, serum thyroxine and TRAb, thyroid ultrasound and orbital computed tomography. This clonotype was observed many times. V was clipped by 3 bases and J by 3 bases, with 5 bases between them. Looked up from germline, CDR1 is LNHDA and CDR2 is SQIVND (reference sequence). The CDR3 runs 12 residues. The CDR3 regions of TCR beta were amplified from RNA transcripts. When the TCR CDR3 underwent first-round RT-PCR, the HTBI primer set was used. TCRdb ran MiXCR on the multiplex PCR reads and lists one entry per CDR3 protein. The data contain hundreds of thousands of distinct CDR3 sequences, roughly a quarter of them singletons.

The rearrangement uses TRBV19 and TRBJ1-2; perhaps TRBD1 as D (5 bases). Sequenced material: blood. The clonotype comes from a woman in her twenties or thirties with Graves' ophthalmopathy. CDR3 residues: CASSMTDYGYTF. CDR3 sequence (DNA): TGTGCCAGTAGTATGACAGACTATGGCTACACCTTC.